The next 10 T cell receptor beta chains were all read from a single sample in a study of blood T cell repertoires in COVID-19. Here immunoSEQ multiplex PCR was the method, and the copy in TCRdb shows in-frame clones only, minus some. The sample holds 150,000 to 200,000 clones, roughly three quarters seen once. The sequencing input was PBMCs or T cells enriched from blood (not recorded which). The receptors here all came from a woman in her forties or fifties with acute COVID-19.

This sequence joins TRBV24-1 and TRBJ2-1, with D perhaps TRBD1 (6 bases). This CDR3 comprises 16 residues. Trimming took 3 bases from V and 5 from J, leaving 16 bases between them. Germline lookup yields CDR1 KGHDR and CDR2 SFDVKD. CDR3 residues: CATSDHRVDVNNEQFF. The CDR3 DNA sequence: TGTGCCACCAGTGATCACAGGGTCGACGTTAACAATGAGCAGTTCTTC.

V gene TRBV4-3 combines with J gene TRBJ2-4; 8 bases are a match to TRBD1. The V segment lost 0 bases and the J segment 1 base; nucleotides outside the gene matches: 14. This CDR3 region has 20 residues. Looked up from germline, CDR1 is LGHNA and CDR2 is YSLEER. The CDR3 nucleotides are TGCGCCAGCAGCCAAGATAGTCCAGGGGGCATCCCAGGGGCCAAAAACATTCAGTACTTC. Residues: CASSQDSPGGIPGAKNIQYF.

The rearrangement links TRBV14 to TRBJ2-5; weak D call: TRBD2 (5 bases). Germline lookup yields CDR1 SGHDN and CDR2 FVKESK. Trimming pared 3 bases from V and 4 bases from J, leaving 12 bases between. The CDR3 is 14 residues long. CDR3: CASSQPSHGETQYF. In DNA form, the CDR3 reads TGTGCCAGCAGCCAGCCTAGCCATGGAGAGACCCAGTACTTC.

This sequence joins TRBV6-4 and TRBJ2-7, with D possibly matching TRBD1 (5 bases). Trimming left V 7 bases short and J 3 bases short, with 16 bases between. The CDR3 runs to 14 residues. CDR1 and CDR2 from the germline V gene are MRHNA and SNTAGT. CDR3 residues: CASTSPMTDYEQYV. CDR3 DNA: TGTGCCAGCACCTCACCAATGACAGACTACGAGCAGTACGTC.

V usage is TRBV7-6 and J usage is TRBJ1-1; possible D gene TRBD1, 5 bases. Germline-derived CDR1 and CDR2 are SGHVS and FNYEAQ. V was clipped by 3 bases and J by 5 bases, with 19 bases between them. The CDR3 has 16 residues. The DNA of the CDR3 is TGTGCCAGCAGCTTTGCATCAGTGGGGGGGACGACTGAAGCTTTCTTT. Its translation is CASSFASVGGTTEAFF.

The chain combines TRBV2 with TRBJ2-2; 9 nucleotides align to TRBD1. The CDR3 runs to 15 residues. Trimming cost V 6 bases and J 5 bases; bases outside gene matches: 7. Germline lookup yields CDR1 SNHLY and CDR2 FYNNEI. Here the CDR3 reads CASSPGQGRTGELFF. CDR3 bases: TGTGCCAGCAGCCCCGGACAGGGGAGGACCGGGGAGCTGTTTTTT.

The genes are TRBV4-1 and TRBJ1-6, with unresolved D. In germline, CDR1 is MGHRA, CDR2 YSYEKL. The germline V and J ends were trimmed by 4 bases and 4 bases, with 11 bases remaining between them. This CDR3 comprises 15 residues. CDR3 residues: CASSPLGRYNSPLHF. The DNA for the CDR3 is TGCGCCAGCAGCCCTCTCGGGAGGTATAATTCACCCCTCCACTTT.

The chain carries TRBV6-5 and TRBJ1-2, with 9 bases lining up with TRBD1. Germline V gene lookup returns CDR1 MNHEY and CDR2 SVGAGI. This CDR3 spans 16 amino acids. The V and J ends lost 2 bases and 4 bases, in that order; junction bases with no gene match: 8. As DNA, the CDR3 is TGTGCCAGCAGTTACCCAACAGGGGGCGGACGCTATGGCTACACCTTC. This encodes CASSYPTGGGRYGYTF.

This clone came up a few times. V usage is TRBV11-2 and J usage is TRBJ1-2; the D is unclear. The V end lost 0 bases, the J end lost 0 bases, and 8 bases lay between the germline ends. CDR1 SGHAT and CDR2 FQNNGV come from the germline V gene. The CDR3 covers 15 residues. The CDR3 DNA follows: TGTGCCAGCAGCTTAGATCGGGGTTCTAACTATGGCTACACCTTC. Translated: CASSLDRGSNYGYTF.

The chain joins TRBV6-5 to TRBJ2-2, with D possibly TRBD2 on 6 matching bases. The CDR3 runs 15 residues. Germline-derived CDR1 and CDR2 are MNHEY and SVGAGI. CDR3 nucleotides: TGTGCTATTGACCCTCGGGACTCTCACACCGGGGAGCTGTTTTTT. This encodes CAIDPRDSHTGELFF.